These T cell receptor beta chains were read from a single sample in a study of blood T cell repertoires in COVID-19. Data came from immunoSEQ multiplex PCR; TCRdb stores just in-frame clones and leaves some out. Of over 60,000 clones listed, 70% to 80% are singletons. The specimen sequenced was peripheral blood. The receptor set was obtained from a man older than 75 with active or convalescent COVID-19. The CDR3 runs from the conserved cysteine through the conserved F or W. Each record gives: CDR3 DNA, CDR3 protein, J gene, D gene, V gene, clone size. The D gene is left open where the match is weak. The size field is filled for only some rows; it gives once, few, many or a size class.

cdr3_nt: TGTGCCAGCAGCTTAGGCCAGCCGGGGCAGTTCTTC; cdr3_aa: CASSLGQPGQFF; j_call: TRBJ2-1; d_call: -; v_call: TRBV11-2; clone_size: -
cdr3_nt: TGTGCCAGCAGTTCCCAGGGGACGGGCACAGATACGCAGTATTTT; cdr3_aa: CASSSQGTGTDTQYF; j_call: TRBJ2-3; d_call: -; v_call: TRBV6-2/TRBV6-3; clone_size: -
cdr3_nt: TGTGCCAGCGGTTTTAGTAACACTGAAGCTTTCTTT; cdr3_aa: CASGFSNTEAFF; j_call: TRBJ1-1; d_call: -; v_call: TRBV6-2/TRBV6-3; clone_size: once
cdr3_nt: TGCAGTGCTAGTGCTAGCGGGAGGGAGGGGGAGACCCAGTACTTC; cdr3_aa: CSASASGREGETQYF; j_call: TRBJ2-5; d_call: TRBD2; v_call: TRBV20-1; clone_size: -
cdr3_nt: TGTGCCAGCAGCCAAGAACTTCGGGGGGGAGCTTACAATGAGCAGTTCTTC; cdr3_aa: CASSQELRGGAYNEQFF; j_call: TRBJ2-1; d_call: TRBD2; v_call: TRBV3-1/TRBV3-2; clone_size: -
cdr3_nt: TGTGCCAGCTCACCACCCTCCAGAACCTACGAGCAGTACTTC; cdr3_aa: CASSPPSRTYEQYF; j_call: TRBJ2-7; d_call: -; v_call: TRBV18; clone_size: few
cdr3_nt: TGTGCCAGCAAGAGTCGGCAGGACACTGAAGCTTTCTTT; cdr3_aa: CASKSRQDTEAFF; j_call: TRBJ1-1; d_call: -; v_call: TRBV2; clone_size: -
cdr3_nt: TGTGCCAGCAGTTACTGGGCAGCAGCTACCCAGTACTTC; cdr3_aa: CASSYWAAATQYF; j_call: TRBJ2-5; d_call: -; v_call: TRBV6-6; clone_size: -
cdr3_nt: TGTGCCAGCAGCCACCCGGGACATACGAACACCGGGGAGCTGTTTTTT; cdr3_aa: CASSHPGHTNTGELFF; j_call: TRBJ2-2; d_call: -; v_call: TRBV3-1/TRBV3-2; clone_size: few
cdr3_nt: TGCGCCAGCAGCTTGTTCACGGGGAACGAGCAGTACTTC; cdr3_aa: CASSLFTGNEQYF; j_call: TRBJ2-7; d_call: -; v_call: TRBV5-1; clone_size: few
cdr3_nt: TGCGCCAGCAGGAGCGGGACAGGGGGCTTATTGACCACTGAAGCTTTCTTT; cdr3_aa: CASRSGTGGLLTTEAFF; j_call: TRBJ1-1; d_call: TRBD1; v_call: TRBV4-1; clone_size: few
cdr3_nt: TGTGCCAGCTCACCACCGGGTAGCGGGGGTACCCCCTACAATGAGCAGTTCTTC; cdr3_aa: CASSPPGSGGTPYNEQFF; j_call: TRBJ2-1; d_call: TRBD2; v_call: TRBV18; clone_size: -
cdr3_nt: TGTGCCACGCTAGGACAGTTGAACACTGAAGCTTTCTTT; cdr3_aa: CATLGQLNTEAFF; j_call: TRBJ1-1; d_call: -; v_call: TRBV2; clone_size: -
cdr3_nt: TGTGCCAGCAGCCGTGAGCCCAGCGGGGGGAAGACCCAGTACTTC; cdr3_aa: CASSREPSGGKTQYF; j_call: TRBJ2-5; d_call: TRBD2; v_call: TRBV7-2; clone_size: -
cdr3_nt: TGTGCCAGCAGCCCATCGCCGGCTAATAGCCGGGAGCTGTTTTTT; cdr3_aa: CASSPSPANSRELFF; j_call: TRBJ2-2; d_call: -; v_call: TRBV6-6; clone_size: few
cdr3_nt: TGTGCCAGCAGCCAAGACAGGGTTAGGACTGAAGCTTTCTTT; cdr3_aa: CASSQDRVRTEAFF; j_call: TRBJ1-1; d_call: TRBD1; v_call: TRBV7-6; clone_size: -
cdr3_nt: TGTGCCAGCTCACCGGGACACCACGACTACAATGAGCAGTTCTTC; cdr3_aa: CASSPGHHDYNEQFF; j_call: TRBJ2-1; d_call: -; v_call: TRBV18; clone_size: -
cdr3_nt: TGTGCCAGCAGTTCTAGCGGGGGCCTTTACAATGAGCAGTTCTTC; cdr3_aa: CASSSSGGLYNEQFF; j_call: TRBJ2-1; d_call: TRBD2; v_call: TRBV5-4; clone_size: -
cdr3_nt: TGTGCCAGCAGTTTAGGTGGGGCATGGAACACTGAAGCTTTCTTT; cdr3_aa: CASSLGGAWNTEAFF; j_call: TRBJ1-1; d_call: -; v_call: TRBV27; clone_size: -
cdr3_nt: TGTGCCAGCAGCCAAGGAATGGGCAGCTATGGCTACACCTTC; cdr3_aa: CASSQGMGSYGYTF; j_call: TRBJ1-2; d_call: -; v_call: TRBV3-1/TRBV3-2; clone_size: -
cdr3_nt: TGTGCCAGCAGCGCCCCTGCATGGGGGGGCCGCACCGGGGAGCTGTTTTTT; cdr3_aa: CASSAPAWGGRTGELFF; j_call: TRBJ2-2; d_call: -; v_call: TRBV13; clone_size: once
cdr3_nt: TGTGCCAGCAGTGAACCACAGGGTAGTACGCGCTACGAGCAGTACTTC; cdr3_aa: CASSEPQGSTRYEQYF; j_call: TRBJ2-7; d_call: -; v_call: TRBV6-1; clone_size: -
cdr3_nt: TGCGCCAGCAGCTTGGAGGGACAGAACACTGAAGCTTTCTTT; cdr3_aa: CASSLEGQNTEAFF; j_call: TRBJ1-1; d_call: -; v_call: TRBV5-1; clone_size: -
cdr3_nt: TGTGCCAGCAGTTCCCGGTCACCGAACACTGAAGCTTTCTTT; cdr3_aa: CASSSRSPNTEAFF; j_call: TRBJ1-1; d_call: -; v_call: TRBV6-6; clone_size: once
cdr3_nt: TGTGCCAGCAGCTTGAGGCGCGGGGGTTTGATTCGGGAGACCCAGTACTTC; cdr3_aa: CASSLRRGGLIRETQYF; j_call: TRBJ2-5; d_call: TRBD2; v_call: TRBV7-2; clone_size: -
cdr3_nt: TGCGCCAGCAGCCAAGATCCTCCAGCCGCGGCAACTAATGAAAAACTGTTTTTT; cdr3_aa: CASSQDPPAAATNEKLFF; j_call: TRBJ1-4; d_call: -; v_call: TRBV4-1; clone_size: -
cdr3_nt: TGCGCCAGCATCGCAGGGGGCCGGAAGGATGGCTACACCTTC; cdr3_aa: CASIAGGRKDGYTF; j_call: TRBJ1-2; d_call: TRBD1; v_call: TRBV5-1; clone_size: -
cdr3_nt: TGTGCCAGCTCACAACTAGCGGGGGCCTACGAGCAGTACTTC; cdr3_aa: CASSQLAGAYEQYF; j_call: TRBJ2-7; d_call: TRBD2; v_call: TRBV18; clone_size: -
cdr3_nt: TGCGCCAGCAGCTTGGCAAGCGGGAGTAGAACCGGGGAGCTGTTTTTT; cdr3_aa: CASSLASGSRTGELFF; j_call: TRBJ2-2; d_call: TRBD2; v_call: TRBV5-1; clone_size: -
cdr3_nt: TGCGCCAGCAGCCAAGCAGAAACCGGGGAGCTGTTTTTT; cdr3_aa: CASSQAETGELFF; j_call: TRBJ2-2; d_call: -; v_call: TRBV4-3; clone_size: many
cdr3_nt: TGTGCCAGCAGTGAGGTTCCCCCGGGAGAGTATAGCAATCAGCCCCAGCATTTT; cdr3_aa: CASSEVPPGEYSNQPQHF; j_call: TRBJ1-5; d_call: -; v_call: TRBV2; clone_size: -
cdr3_nt: TGTGCCAGCTCACCGAACAACTACAATGAGCAGTTCTTC; cdr3_aa: CASSPNNYNEQFF; j_call: TRBJ2-1; d_call: -; v_call: TRBV18; clone_size: -
cdr3_nt: TGTGCCAGCAGTGAACCAAGGGGCGGGAGGGCCCCCGGGGAGCTGTTTTTT; cdr3_aa: CASSEPRGGRAPGELFF; j_call: TRBJ2-2; d_call: TRBD2; v_call: TRBV25-1; clone_size: -
cdr3_nt: TGTGCCAGCAGGAATCCGGGGAATCAAGAGACCCAGTACTTC; cdr3_aa: CASRNPGNQETQYF; j_call: TRBJ2-5; d_call: -; v_call: TRBV6-5; clone_size: -
cdr3_nt: TGTGCCAGCAGCTTCGCAGGGTTGGAGACCCAGTACTTC; cdr3_aa: CASSFAGLETQYF; j_call: TRBJ2-5; d_call: -; v_call: TRBV7-3; clone_size: once
cdr3_nt: TGTGCCAGCAGTCCCACAGGGGGTTACGAGCAGTACTTC; cdr3_aa: CASSPTGGYEQYF; j_call: TRBJ2-7; d_call: TRBD1; v_call: TRBV12-3/TRBV12-4; clone_size: -
cdr3_nt: TGTGCCAGCGTAGCGGGGGGGCCGACAGATACGCAGTATTTT; cdr3_aa: CASVAGGPTDTQYF; j_call: TRBJ2-3; d_call: TRBD2; v_call: TRBV6-5; clone_size: -
cdr3_nt: TGTGCCAGCAGCTTAAGGGACAGCCCCAATGAGCAGTTCTTC; cdr3_aa: CASSLRDSPNEQFF; j_call: TRBJ2-1; d_call: TRBD1; v_call: TRBV7-2; clone_size: -
cdr3_nt: TGTGCCAGCACCCCCCAGTGGGGGGGCAACACCGGGGAGCTGTTTTTT; cdr3_aa: CASTPQWGGNTGELFF; j_call: TRBJ2-2; d_call: -; v_call: TRBV5-6; clone_size: -
cdr3_nt: TGTGCCAGCAGCTTAGTGCAGTATGAAAAACTGTTTTTT; cdr3_aa: CASSLVQYEKLFF; j_call: TRBJ1-4; d_call: -; v_call: TRBV7-8; clone_size: -
cdr3_nt: TGTGCCAGCAGCTTAGCTCGTTGGACAGACACCGGGGAGCTGTTTTTT; cdr3_aa: CASSLARWTDTGELFF; j_call: TRBJ2-2; d_call: -; v_call: TRBV7-8; clone_size: -
cdr3_nt: TGTGCCAGCAGCTGGGGGCTCTACGAGCAGTACTTC; cdr3_aa: CASSWGLYEQYF; j_call: TRBJ2-7; d_call: -; v_call: TRBV12-3/TRBV12-4; clone_size: -
cdr3_nt: TGTGCCAGCAGCATTTCTAGTGGGACCGGGGAGCTGTTTTTT; cdr3_aa: CASSISSGTGELFF; j_call: TRBJ2-2; d_call: -; v_call: TRBV11-2; clone_size: few
cdr3_nt: TGTGCCAGCAGCCCCCGGTCCGGGGGTAGCGAGCAGTACTTC; cdr3_aa: CASSPRSGGSEQYF; j_call: TRBJ2-7; d_call: -; v_call: TRBV3-1/TRBV3-2; clone_size: -
cdr3_nt: TGTGCCAGCTCATTTGAGGGACTAGCGGGACCCCCAGGGGAGCAGTACTTC; cdr3_aa: CASSFEGLAGPPGEQYF; j_call: TRBJ2-7; d_call: TRBD2; v_call: TRBV28; clone_size: -
cdr3_nt: TGTGCCATCAACACCGACAGGGGAAGGTATGGCTACACCTTC; cdr3_aa: CAINTDRGRYGYTF; j_call: TRBJ1-2; d_call: TRBD1; v_call: TRBV10-3; clone_size: -
cdr3_nt: TGTGCCAGCAGCCCCATCGGGGGGTCTGGGGCCAACGTCCTGACTTTC; cdr3_aa: CASSPIGGSGANVLTF; j_call: TRBJ2-6; d_call: TRBD2; v_call: TRBV11-2; clone_size: few
cdr3_nt: TGTGCCAGCAGTGACAGGGTTCTTACAAGCAATCAGCCCCAGCATTTT; cdr3_aa: CASSDRVLTSNQPQHF; j_call: TRBJ1-5; d_call: -; v_call: TRBV6-1; clone_size: few
cdr3_nt: TGTGCCATCAGTGAGCAACTAGAAACCGGGGAGCTGTTTTTT; cdr3_aa: CAISEQLETGELFF; j_call: TRBJ2-2; d_call: -; v_call: TRBV10-3; clone_size: -
cdr3_nt: TGTGCCAGTAGCAGGGACAGGGAGGATCAGCCCCAGCATTTT; cdr3_aa: CASSRDREDQPQHF; j_call: TRBJ1-5; d_call: TRBD1; v_call: TRBV19; clone_size: few
cdr3_nt: TGTGCCAGCAGCCCCCGGCAGGGGGCGAACACTGAAGCTTTCTTT; cdr3_aa: CASSPRQGANTEAFF; j_call: TRBJ1-1; d_call: TRBD1; v_call: TRBV3-1/TRBV3-2; clone_size: -